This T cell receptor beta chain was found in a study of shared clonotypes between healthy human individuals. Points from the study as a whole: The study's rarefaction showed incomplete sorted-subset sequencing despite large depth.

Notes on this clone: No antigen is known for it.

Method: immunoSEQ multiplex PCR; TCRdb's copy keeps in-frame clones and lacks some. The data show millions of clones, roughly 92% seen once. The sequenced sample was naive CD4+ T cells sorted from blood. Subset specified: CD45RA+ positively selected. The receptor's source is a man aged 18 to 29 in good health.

The CDR3 protein is CASSEIRQQYSNQPQHF. For the CDR3, the DNA is TGTGCCAGCAGTGAAATTAGACAGCAATATAGCAATCAGCCCCAGCATTTT. This chain connects TRBV6-1 to TRBJ1-5; a possible D gene is TRBD1 (5 bases). The CDR3 runs to 17 residues. Deletions cut 2 bases from V and 0 bases from J, with 14 bases between. Germline CDR1 MNHNS, CDR2 SASEGT.